These 25 T cell receptor beta chains share one sample of origin, sequenced in a study of memory CD4+ T cells and cytomegalovirus serostatus. The sort gate was single viable CD3+CD4+CD8-CD45RO+ cells for memory CD4+ T cells. Libraries were prepared by immunoSEQ multiplex PCR; TCRdb keeps only in-frame clonotypes and omits some of them. The profile shows approximately 60,000 clones, about 80% of them singletons. Specimen: memory CD4+ T cells from blood. The origin of the receptors is an adult in good health and CMV-seropositive.

A few counts support this clone. The chain is built from TRBV29-1 and TRBJ2-1; D is ambiguous. The CDR3 is 9 amino acids. Germline loops: CDR1 SQVTM, CDR2 ANQGSEA. Trimming left V 6 bases short and J 9 bases short, with 6 bases between. Written as DNA, the CDR3 is TGCAGCGTCAGTACTGAGCAGTTCTTC. Amino acids: CSVSTEQFF.

V gene TRBV7-3 combines with J gene TRBJ2-7, with D perhaps matching TRBD2 (6 bases). The CDR3 totals 15 residues. Germline V gives CDR1 SGHTA, CDR2 FQGTGA. Trimming removed 5 bases from V and 0 bases from J, with 14 bases in between. CDR3 in amino acids: CASSPLATSSYEQYF. The CDR3 DNA is TGTGCCAGCAGCCCCCTCGCGACTAGCTCCTACGAGCAGTACTTC.

This clone has just one count. This chain connects TRBV28 to TRBJ1-1; TRBD1 matches 11 bases. Germline V lookup: CDR1 MDHEN, CDR2 SYDVKM. The CDR3 extends over 13 amino acids. V shed 6 bases, J shed 11 bases, and the junction held 8 bases outside the gene matches. DNA for the CDR3: TGTGCCAGCAGGGGACAGGGGGTAGTGAATGCTTTCTTT. This encodes CASRGQGVVNAFF.

This chain connects TRBV6-5 to TRBJ1-4; D remains ambiguous. V lost 10 bases and J 14 bases, leaving 20 bases between the germline ends. Germline loops: CDR1 MNHEY, CDR2 SVGAGI. The CDR3 covers 12 residues. CDR3 region: CATTTVTRVLFF. The CDR3, as DNA: TGTGCCACTACAACAGTCACCCGGGTCCTGTTTTTT.

The rearrangement links TRBV5-1 to TRBJ2-2, with TRBD2 as a possible D gene (5 bases). V lost 7 bases to trimming and J lost 3 bases, with 13 bases between them. CDR1 is SGHRS, CDR2 YFSETQ, per germline. The CDR3 spans 14 residues. Here the CDR3 reads CASGSDPDTGELFF. The CDR3 DNA reads TGCGCCAGCGGGAGCGATCCGGACACCGGGGAGCTGTTTTTT.

This clone was seen a few times. The chain is built from TRBV11-3 and TRBJ1-1, with D hard to call. Trimming removed 3 bases at V and 5 bases at J, with 10 bases between. The length of the CDR3 is 13 residues. In germline, CDR1 is SGHNT, CDR2 YENEEA. This CDR3 is CASSLLRWTEAFF. DNA of the CDR3: TGTGCCAGCAGCTTGTTAAGATGGACTGAAGCTTTCTTT. The variable domain in full, completed from reference TRBV11-3 and TRBJ1-1, reads EAGVVQSPRYKIIEKKQPVAFWCNPISGHNTLYWYLQNLGQGPELLIRYENEEAVDDSQLPKDRFSAERLKGVDSTLKIQPAELGDSAVYLCASSLLRWTEAFFGQGTRLTVV.

The J gene is TRBJ1-5, the V gene TRBV6-6; D remains ambiguous. Trimming pared 2 bases from V and 5 bases from J, leaving 4 bases between. Per germline, CDR1 MNHNY and CDR2 SVGAGI (reference sequence). The CDR3 is made up of 12 amino acids. The CDR3 region is CASSYADQPQHF. The CDR3 nucleotides read TGTGCCAGCAGTTACGCTGATCAGCCCCAGCATTTT.

This clone was seen a few times. The V call is TRBV2, the J call TRBJ1-3; D is unresolved. Per the germline V gene, CDR1 is SNHLY and CDR2 is FYNNEI. V gave up 6 bases and J gave up 0 bases, with 9 bases separating them. The CDR3 is made up of 14 amino acids. The CDR3 DNA reads as TGTGCCAGCAGCTTTGGAGGCTCTGGAAACACCATATATTTT. It is translated as CASSFGGSGNTIYF.

The chain combines TRBV15 with TRBJ1-4, with TRBD1 identical over 7 bases. V lost 1 base to trimming and J lost 3 bases; unmatched junction nucleotides: 17. This CDR3 is built from 20 residues. Germline CDR1 is LNHNV and CDR2 is YYDKDF (reference sequence). CDR3 DNA: TGTGCCACCAGCAGAGCGGTCGACAGGGACATGCTGAAGTCTAATGAAAAACTGTTTTTT. It codes for CATSRAVDRDMLKSNEKLFF.

The V call is TRBV7-6, the J call TRBJ1-4; D uncertain. The V end lost 5 bases, the J end lost 9 bases, and 16 bases lay between the germline ends. CDR1 and CDR2 from the germline V gene are SGHVS and FNYEAQ. This CDR3 region has 14 residues. The CDR3 loop reads CASSAGGIGKKLFF. CDR3 nucleotides: TGTGCCAGCAGCGCCGGAGGAATCGGGAAAAAACTGTTTTTT.

This clone was counted ten times or more. V is TRBV7-6 and J is TRBJ1-4; 8 bases fit TRBD1. Germline assignment: CDR1 SGHVS and CDR2 FNYEAQ. With V trimmed by 1 base and J by 5 bases, 9 bases remained unmatched. This CDR3 is 17 amino acids long. The CDR3 spells CASSLEDGDRRNEKLFF. CDR3 nucleotide sequence: TGTGCCAGCAGCTTAGAGGATGGGGACAGGCGAAATGAAAAACTGTTTTTT.

This clone was counted a single time. The rearrangement joins TRBV11-2 to TRBJ2-1; TRBD2 might be the D (6 bases). Germline assignment: CDR1 SGHAT and CDR2 FQNNGV. Between the trimmed V and J ends, which lost 7 bases and 5 bases, there was a span of 15 bases. The CDR3 has 14 amino acids. CDR3 loop: CASNGRGLNNEQFF. For the CDR3, the DNA is TGTGCCAGCAACGGCCGGGGGTTAAACAATGAGCAGTTCTTC.

The CDR3 loop is CASSATQGAPQHF. CDR3 DNA: TGTGCCAGCAGTGCTACCCAGGGAGCGCCCCAGCATTTT. V and J are TRBV27 and TRBJ1-5, with a possible D match to TRBD1 (5 bases). The V end was cut by 5 bases, the J end by 9 bases, with 14 bases between. CDR3 size: 13 residues. Germline CDR1 and CDR2: MNHEY and SMNVEV (reference sequence).

CDR3 sequence reads: CASSKGVVWGQEMKTQYF. In DNA, the CDR3 is TGTGCCAGCAGCAAAGGGGTGGTTTGGGGACAGGAGATGAAGACCCAGTACTTC. The chain links TRBV21-1 to TRBJ2-5; the tabulated D call, TRBD1, remains unverified against the DNA. TRBV21-1 is labeled a pseudogene. This CDR3 is 18 amino acids long.

A single count supports this clone. The chain has TRBV6-1 and TRBJ2-5; D may correspond to TRBD1 or TRBD2 (5 bases each). Per the germline V gene, CDR1 is MNHNS and CDR2 is SASEGT. Deletions cut 4 bases from V and 4 bases from J, with 10 bases between. The CDR3 runs to 13 residues. The DNA for the CDR3 is TGTGCCAGCAGTGGGCAGGGAGCAGAGACCCAGTACTTC. This codes for CASSGQGAETQYF.

The chain couples TRBV5-1 to TRBJ1-2; D not certain. Trimming pared 0 bases from V and 3 bases from J, leaving 9 bases between. The CDR3 has 14 amino acids. Germline CDR1 and CDR2: SGHRS and YFSETQ. CDR3 DNA sequence: TGCGCCAGCAGCTTGGGTCGGGATTACTATGGCTACACCTTC. The encoded protein is CASSLGRDYYGYTF.

V gene TRBV29-1 combines with J gene TRBJ2-3, with a possible D match to TRBD2 (7 bases). Germline-derived CDR1 and CDR2 are SQVTM and ANQGSEA. This CDR3 region has 14 residues. Trimming took 3 bases from V and 2 from J, leaving 12 bases between them. Here the CDR3 DNA reads TGCAGCGTTGACGGGGGGCTGGTCACAGATACGCAGTATTTT. The encoded protein is CSVDGGLVTDTQYF.

This clone was seen a handful of times. The chain recombines TRBV6-6 with TRBJ1-1, with D hard to call. Trimming shortened V by 4 bases and J by 1 base, and 1 base separated the two germline ends. In germline, CDR1 is MNHNY, CDR2 SVGAGI (reference sequence). The CDR3 contains 11 residues. CDR3 nucleotides: TGTGCCAGCAGTTCGAACACTGAAGCTTTCTTT. Translation gives CASSSNTEAFF.

The chain employs TRBV28 and TRBJ2-3; D is uncertain. The CDR3 covers 12 residues. Germline CDR1 is MDHEN and CDR2 is SYDVKM. The V gene lost 3 bases and the J gene lost 7 bases, with 8 bases spanning the gap. This chain's CDR3 is CASSLEGYTQYF. The CDR3 DNA follows: TGTGCCAGCAGTTTGGAAGGTTATACGCAGTATTTT.

V and J are TRBV7-2 and TRBJ2-1; TRBD2 matches at 10 bases. Per the germline V gene, CDR1 is SGHTA and CDR2 is FQGNSA. This CDR3 has 17 residues. Losses at the gene ends were 4 bases for V and 5 bases for J; bases not matched to a gene: 11. The CDR3 is CASSSLGLAEDHNEQFF. The CDR3 DNA is TGTGCCAGCAGCTCCCTCGGACTAGCGGAGGACCACAATGAGCAGTTCTTC.

The J gene is TRBJ2-3, the V gene TRBV5-4; D is perhaps TRBD1 (5 bases). Germline loops: CDR1 SGHNT, CDR2 YYREEE (reference sequence). Trimming removed 4 bases from V and 2 bases from J, with 17 bases in between. This CDR3 spans 16 amino acids. In nucleotides, the CDR3 is TGTGCCAGCAGCAGGGGATCGAGGACCTACACAGATACGCAGTATTTT. It yields the protein CASSRGSRTYTDTQYF.

This clone was counted a few times. This chain links TRBV14 with TRBJ1-1, with a possible D match to TRBD1 (5 bases). This CDR3 is built from 17 residues. The V end was cut by 2 bases, the J end by 1 base, with 17 bases between. CDR1 SGHDN and CDR2 FVKESK come from the germline V gene. CDR3 in amino acids: CASSQSQGVGSNTEAFF. The CDR3 DNA reads as TGTGCCAGCAGCCAATCCCAGGGAGTCGGGTCGAACACTGAAGCTTTCTTT.

The rearrangement links TRBV4-2 to TRBJ1-1; maybe TRBD1 (6 bases). Trimming took off 1 base at V and 1 base at J, with 16 bases between the two ends. CDR1 and CDR2 from the germline V gene are LGHNA and YNFKEQ. The CDR3 runs to 17 residues. The CDR3 here is CASSQVEGGGSNTEAFF. The CDR3 DNA follows: TGTGCCAGCAGCCAAGTCGAGGGGGGAGGCTCGAACACTGAAGCTTTCTTT.

The V call is TRBV6-4, the J call TRBJ2-3; no clear D gene. The V and J ends lost 5 bases and 2 bases respectively, with 8 bases between them. In germline, CDR1 is MRHNA, CDR2 SNTAGT. CDR3 length: 13 amino acids. The CDR3 sequence: CASSPLNTDTQYF. The CDR3 DNA reads TGTGCCAGCAGTCCGCTCAACACAGATACGCAGTATTTT.

The CDR3, as DNA: TGTGCCAGCTCACCCAACGGCGGGGGTGGTCAAGAGACCCAGTACTTC. As protein: CASSPNGGGGQETQYF. The V and J genes are TRBV18 and TRBJ2-5; 7 nucleotides line up with TRBD2. The CDR3 has 16 residues. V was pared by 3 bases and J by 2 bases, with 9 bases of the junction left unmatched. The germline gives CDR1 KGHSH, CDR2 LQKENI.